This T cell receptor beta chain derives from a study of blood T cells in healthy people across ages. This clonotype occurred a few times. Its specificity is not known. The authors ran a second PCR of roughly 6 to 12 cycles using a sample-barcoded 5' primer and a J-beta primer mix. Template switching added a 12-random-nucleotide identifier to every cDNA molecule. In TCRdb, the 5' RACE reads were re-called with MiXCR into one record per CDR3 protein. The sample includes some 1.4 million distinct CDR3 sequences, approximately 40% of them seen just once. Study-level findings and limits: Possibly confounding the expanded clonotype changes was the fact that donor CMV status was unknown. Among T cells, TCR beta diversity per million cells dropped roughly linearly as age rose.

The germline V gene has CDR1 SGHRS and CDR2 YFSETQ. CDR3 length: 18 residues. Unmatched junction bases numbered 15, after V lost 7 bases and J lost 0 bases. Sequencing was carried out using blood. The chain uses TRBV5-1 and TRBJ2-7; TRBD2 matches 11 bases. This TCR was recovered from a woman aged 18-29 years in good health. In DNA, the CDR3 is TGCGCCAGCCGAGATCCACTAGCGGGAGAGCCTAACTCCTACGAGCAGTACTTC. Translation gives CASRDPLAGEPNSYEQYF.